The entry below gives a single T cell receptor (beta chain) sequence along with its context. Source study methods: Reference gene primer amplification yielded estimated nucleated cell counts. The protocol was immunoSEQ multiplex PCR, while the TCRdb copy is restricted to in-frame clones and leaves out a portion. The V and J calls and clone size are taken from that table; D and trimming were inferred from the DNA. The repertoire includes hundreds of thousands of clones, about 82% of them detected once, and 4.5% to 6% sits in the top ten. Trimming cost V 5 bases and J 1 base, with 15 bases left between them. This CDR3 has 14 residues. Germline V lookup: CDR1 GTSNPN, CDR2 SVGIG (reference sequence). This sample is drawn from a study of blood T cell repertoires in COVID-19. In the study overall: COVID-19 samples collected from the United States, Italy and Spain covered acute and convalescent phases. T cells, B-cell-depleted T cells, or PBMCs provided the cDNA or gDNA that served as material.

Sequencing input: peripheral blood. The gene calls are TRBV30 and TRBJ2-7; the D gene is possibly TRBD1 (7 bases). The sequence was collected from a man aged 45-65 years with active or convalescent COVID-19. CDR3 loop: CAWARGRSSYEQYF. The CDR3 DNA reads as TGTGCCTGGGCCAGGGGGAGGTCATCCTACGAGCAGTACTTC.